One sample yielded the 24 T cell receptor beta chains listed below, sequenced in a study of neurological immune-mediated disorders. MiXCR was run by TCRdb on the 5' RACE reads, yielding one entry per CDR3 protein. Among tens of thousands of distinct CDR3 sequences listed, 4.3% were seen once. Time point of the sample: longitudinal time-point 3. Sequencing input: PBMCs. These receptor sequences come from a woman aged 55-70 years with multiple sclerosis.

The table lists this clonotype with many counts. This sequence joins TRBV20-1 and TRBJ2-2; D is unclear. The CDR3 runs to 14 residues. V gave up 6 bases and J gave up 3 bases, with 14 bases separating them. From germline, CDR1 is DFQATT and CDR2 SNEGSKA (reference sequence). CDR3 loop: CSALKGPYTGELFF. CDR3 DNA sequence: TGCAGTGCACTTAAAGGGCCTTACACCGGGGAGCTGTTTTTT.

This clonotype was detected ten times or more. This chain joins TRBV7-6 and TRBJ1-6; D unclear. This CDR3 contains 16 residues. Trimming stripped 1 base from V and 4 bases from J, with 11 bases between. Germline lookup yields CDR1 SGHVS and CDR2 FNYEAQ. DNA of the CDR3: TGTGCCAGCAGCTTAGGATTGGGAGATTATAATTCACCCCTCCACTTT. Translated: CASSLGLGDYNSPLHF. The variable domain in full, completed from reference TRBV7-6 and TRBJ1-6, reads GAGVSQSPRYKVTKRGQDVALRCDPISGHVSLYWYRQALGQGPEFLTYFNYEAQQDKSGLPNDRFSAERPEGSISTLTIQRTEQRDSAMYRCASSLGLGDYNSPLHFGNGTRLTVT.

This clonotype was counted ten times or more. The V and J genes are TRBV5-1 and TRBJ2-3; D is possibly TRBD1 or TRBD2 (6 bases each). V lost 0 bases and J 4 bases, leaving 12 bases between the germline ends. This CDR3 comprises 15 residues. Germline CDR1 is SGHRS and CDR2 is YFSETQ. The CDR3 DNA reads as TGCGCCAGCAGCTTGGGAGGGGGGAACGCAGATACGCAGTATTTT. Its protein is CASSLGGGNADTQYF.

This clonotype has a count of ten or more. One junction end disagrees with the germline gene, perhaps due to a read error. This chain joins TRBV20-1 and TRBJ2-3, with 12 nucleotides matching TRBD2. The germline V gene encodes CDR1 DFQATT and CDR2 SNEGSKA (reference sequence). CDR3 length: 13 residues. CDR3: CSAWTSGIVPHDF. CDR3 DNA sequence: TGCAGTGCTTGGACTAGCGGGATCGTCCCGCATGATTTT.

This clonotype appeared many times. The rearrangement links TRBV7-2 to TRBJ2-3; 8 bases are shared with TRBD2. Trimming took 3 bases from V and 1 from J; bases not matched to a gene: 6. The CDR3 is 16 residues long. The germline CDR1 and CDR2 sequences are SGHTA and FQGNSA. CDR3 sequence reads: CASSFRGGVGTDTQYF. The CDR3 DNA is TGTGCCAGCAGCTTCCGGGGGGGCGTCGGCACAGATACGCAGTATTTT.

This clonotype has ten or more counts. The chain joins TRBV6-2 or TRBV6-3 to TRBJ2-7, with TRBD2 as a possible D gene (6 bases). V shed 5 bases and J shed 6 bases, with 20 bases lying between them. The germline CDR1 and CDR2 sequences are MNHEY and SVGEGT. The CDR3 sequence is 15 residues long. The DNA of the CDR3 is TGTGCCAGCAGTGCGGGGACGAATTTGGTCTCCGAGCAGTACTTC. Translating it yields CASSAGTNLVSEQYF.

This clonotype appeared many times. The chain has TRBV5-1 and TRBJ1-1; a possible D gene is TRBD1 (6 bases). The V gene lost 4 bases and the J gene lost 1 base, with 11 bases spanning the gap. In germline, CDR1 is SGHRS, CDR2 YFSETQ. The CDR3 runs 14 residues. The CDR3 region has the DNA TGCGCCAGCAGCCTAGGACAGACGAACACTGAAGCTTTCTTT. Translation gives CASSLGQTNTEAFF. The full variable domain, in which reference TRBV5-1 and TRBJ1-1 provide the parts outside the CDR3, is KAGVTQTPRYLIKTRGQQVTLSCSPISGHRSVSWYQQTPGQGLQFLFEYFSETQRNKGNFPGRFSGRQFSNSRSEMNVSTLELGDSALYLCASSLGQTNTEAFFGQGTRLTVV.

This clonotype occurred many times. CDR3 sequence (DNA): TGCGCCAGCGGTCTTGGACAGACGACCATGGGGACTGAAGCTTTCTTT. Protein product: CASGLGQTTMGTEAFF. The genes are TRBV5-1 and TRBJ1-1; D perhaps matches TRBD1 (6 bases). The V end was cut by 7 bases, the J end by 5 bases, with 24 bases between. Looked up from germline, CDR1 is SGHRS and CDR2 is YFSETQ. This CDR3 spans 16 amino acids.

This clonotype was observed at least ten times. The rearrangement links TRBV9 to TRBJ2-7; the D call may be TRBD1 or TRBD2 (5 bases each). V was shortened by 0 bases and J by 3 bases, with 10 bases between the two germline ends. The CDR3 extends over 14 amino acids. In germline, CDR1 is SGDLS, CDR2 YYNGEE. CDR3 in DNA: TGTGCCAGCAGCGTAGGGGACGAAAACTACGAGCAGTACTTC. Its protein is CASSVGDENYEQYF.

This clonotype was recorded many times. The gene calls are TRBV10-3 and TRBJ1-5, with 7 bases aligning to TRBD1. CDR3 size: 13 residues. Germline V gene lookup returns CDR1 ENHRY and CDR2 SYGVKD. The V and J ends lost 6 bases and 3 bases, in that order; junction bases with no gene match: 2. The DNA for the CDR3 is TGTGCCATCAGCCAGGGGGACAATCAGCCCCAGCATTTT. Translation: CAISQGDNQPQHF.

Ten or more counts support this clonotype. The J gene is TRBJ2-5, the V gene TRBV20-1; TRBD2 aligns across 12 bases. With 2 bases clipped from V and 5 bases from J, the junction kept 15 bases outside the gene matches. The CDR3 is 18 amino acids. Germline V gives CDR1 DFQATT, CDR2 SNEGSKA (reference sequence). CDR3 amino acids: CSARSASSGGAERETQYF. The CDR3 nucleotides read TGCAGTGCTAGATCTGCCTCTAGCGGGGGGGCCGAAAGGGAGACCCAGTACTTC.

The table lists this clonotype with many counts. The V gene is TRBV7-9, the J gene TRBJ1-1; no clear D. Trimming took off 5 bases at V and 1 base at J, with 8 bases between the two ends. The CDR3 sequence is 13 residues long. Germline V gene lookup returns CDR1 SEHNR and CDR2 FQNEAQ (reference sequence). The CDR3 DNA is TGTGCCAGCAGCGTTCAGGAGAACACTGAAGCTTTCTTT. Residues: CASSVQENTEAFF.

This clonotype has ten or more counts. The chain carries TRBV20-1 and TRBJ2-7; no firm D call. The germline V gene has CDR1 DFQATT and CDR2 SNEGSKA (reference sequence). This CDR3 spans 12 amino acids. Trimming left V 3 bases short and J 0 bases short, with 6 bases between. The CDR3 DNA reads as TGCAGTGCTAGTGAAAGCTCCTACGAGCAGTACTTC. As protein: CSASESSYEQYF.

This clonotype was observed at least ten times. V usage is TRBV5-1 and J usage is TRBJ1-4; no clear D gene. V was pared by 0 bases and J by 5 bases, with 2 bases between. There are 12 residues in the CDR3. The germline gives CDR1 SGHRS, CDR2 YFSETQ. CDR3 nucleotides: TGCGCCAGCAGCTTGGGGAATGAAAAACTGTTTTTT. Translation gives CASSLGNEKLFF. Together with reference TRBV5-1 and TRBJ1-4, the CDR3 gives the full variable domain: KAGVTQTPRYLIKTRGQQVTLSCSPISGHRSVSWYQQTPGQGLQFLFEYFSETQRNKGNFPGRFSGRQFSNSRSEMNVSTLELGDSALYLCASSLGNEKLFFGSGTQLSVL.

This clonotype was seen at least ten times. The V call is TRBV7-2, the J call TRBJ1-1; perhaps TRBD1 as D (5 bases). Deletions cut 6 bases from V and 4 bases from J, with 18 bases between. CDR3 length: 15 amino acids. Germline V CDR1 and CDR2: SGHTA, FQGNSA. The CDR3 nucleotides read TGTGCCAGCAGGGGTGCGGCCAGGGTGGGCACTGAAGCTTTCTTT. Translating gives CASRGAARVGTEAFF.

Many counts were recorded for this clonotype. CDR3 in DNA: TGTGCCAGCAGCTTGGCCGGGGTAGCGGGGGGGCCGGGTGAGCAGTTCTTC. Its protein is CASSLAGVAGGPGEQFF. The rearrangement links TRBV5-5 to TRBJ2-1; 11 nucleotides match TRBD2. Unmatched junction bases numbered 11, after V lost 0 bases and J lost 9 bases. The CDR3 length is 17 residues. Germline V gene sequence: CDR1 SGHKS, CDR2 YYEKEE (reference sequence).

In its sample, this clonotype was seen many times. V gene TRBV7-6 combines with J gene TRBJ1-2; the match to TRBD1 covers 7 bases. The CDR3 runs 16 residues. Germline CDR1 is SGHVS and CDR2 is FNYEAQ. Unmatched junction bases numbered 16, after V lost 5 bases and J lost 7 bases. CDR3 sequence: CASSTQQGSGKGGYTF. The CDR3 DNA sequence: TGTGCCAGCAGCACCCAACAGGGGTCGGGGAAGGGTGGCTACACCTTC. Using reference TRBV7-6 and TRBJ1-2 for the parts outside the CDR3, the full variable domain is GAGVSQSPRYKVTKRGQDVALRCDPISGHVSLYWYRQALGQGPEFLTYFNYEAQQDKSGLPNDRFSAERPEGSISTLTIQRTEQRDSAMYRCASSTQQGSGKGGYTFGSGTRLTVV.

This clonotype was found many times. CDR3 region: CASSDSGLGNGEQFF. For the CDR3, the DNA is TGTGCCAGCAGTGATTCGGGACTAGGCAATGGGGAGCAGTTCTTC. The chain recombines TRBV6-4 with TRBJ2-1, with 8 positions matching TRBD2. The V gene's germline CDR1 is MRHNA and CDR2 SNTAGT. The V and J ends lost 3 bases and 10 bases, in that order; junction bases with no gene match: 11. The CDR3 sequence is 15 residues long.

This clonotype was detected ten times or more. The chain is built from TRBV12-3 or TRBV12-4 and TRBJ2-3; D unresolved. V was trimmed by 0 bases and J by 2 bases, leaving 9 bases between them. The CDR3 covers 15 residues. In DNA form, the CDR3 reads TGTGCCAGCAGTTTAGCGCTCGGCGCCACAGATACGCAGTATTTT. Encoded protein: CASSLALGATDTQYF.

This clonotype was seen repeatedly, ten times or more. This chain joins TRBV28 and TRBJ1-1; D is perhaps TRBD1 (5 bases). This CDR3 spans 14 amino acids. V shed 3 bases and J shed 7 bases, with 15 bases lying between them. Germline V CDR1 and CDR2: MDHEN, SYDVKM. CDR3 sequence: CASSFRGRASEAFF. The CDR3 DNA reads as TGTGCCAGCAGTTTCCGTGGCAGGGCGAGTGAAGCTTTCTTT.

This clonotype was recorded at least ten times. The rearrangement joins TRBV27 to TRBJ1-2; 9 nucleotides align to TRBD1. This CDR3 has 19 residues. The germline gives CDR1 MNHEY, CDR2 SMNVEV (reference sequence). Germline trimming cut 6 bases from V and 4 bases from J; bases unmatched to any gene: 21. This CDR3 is CASSRDRRGTGRPSYGYTF. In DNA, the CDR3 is TGTGCCAGCAGCCGAGATCGACGCGGGACAGGGAGACCCTCCTATGGCTACACCTTC.

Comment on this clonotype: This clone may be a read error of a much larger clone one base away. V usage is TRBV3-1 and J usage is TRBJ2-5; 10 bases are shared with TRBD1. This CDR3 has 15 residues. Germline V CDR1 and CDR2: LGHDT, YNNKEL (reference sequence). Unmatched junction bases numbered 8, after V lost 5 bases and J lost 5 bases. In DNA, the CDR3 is TGTGCCAGCAGCTATTGGACAGGGGGATTTGAGACCCAGTACTTC. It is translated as CASSYWTGGFETQYF.

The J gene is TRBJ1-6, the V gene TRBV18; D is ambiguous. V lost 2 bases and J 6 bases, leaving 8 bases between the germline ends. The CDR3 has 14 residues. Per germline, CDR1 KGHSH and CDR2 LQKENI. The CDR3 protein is CASSPMDLNSPLHF. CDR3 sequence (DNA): TGTGCCAGCTCACCAATGGACCTTAATTCACCCCTCCACTTT.

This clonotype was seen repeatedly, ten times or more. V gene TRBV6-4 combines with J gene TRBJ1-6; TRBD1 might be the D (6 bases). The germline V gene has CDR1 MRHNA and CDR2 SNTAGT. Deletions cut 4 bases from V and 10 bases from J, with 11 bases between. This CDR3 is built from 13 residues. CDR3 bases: TGTGCCAGCAGTGCTGACAGGTCCTCACCCCTCCACTTT. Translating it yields CASSADRSSPLHF.